This T cell receptor beta chain emerged from a study of identical twins. Study-wide results and caveats: Low generation probability was overrepresented in out-of-frame alpha sequences shared by twins.

Turning to this clonotype: Its antigen remains unknown.

Healthy Caucasians were all of the donors. This CDR3 spans 13 amino acids. Trimming cost V 0 bases and J 8 bases, with 9 bases left between them. From germline, CDR1 is SGHRS and CDR2 YFSETQ. The cDNA had a unique molecular identifier and a template-switch universal primer site. TCRdb independently ran MiXCR on the 5' RACE reads; one entry per CDR3 protein. In the table there are a few hundred thousand distinct CDR3 sequences, about 9% of which are singletons. Sequencing input: naive T cells sorted from blood. The chain recombines TRBV5-1 with TRBJ2-1, with D tentatively TRBD2 (5 bases). The TCR originated in a woman between 50 and 59 years old in good health. CDR3: CASSLGTRDEQFF. The CDR3, as DNA: TGCGCCAGCAGCTTGGGTACGAGGGATGAGCAGTTCTTC.